This is a list of T cell receptor beta chains from one sample in a study of shared clonotypes between healthy human individuals. Sequencing used immunoSEQ multiplex PCR; TCRdb keeps in-frame clones, though not all of them. In the table there are about 1.5 million clones, more than 95% of which are singletons. The sequencing sample was made of naive CD4+ T cells sorted from blood. All receptors derive from a young man in good health. Both conserved end residues are part of each CDR3. D genes are given only for firm matches. The size entry is marked missing in some rows and otherwise reads once, few, many or a size class.

CDR3 protein,CDR3 DNA,D gene,J gene,V gene,clone size
CASSTRLDRGNYEQYF,TGTGCCAGCAGCACGCGCCTCGACAGGGGGAACTACGAGCAGTACTTC,TRBD1,TRBJ2-7,TRBV7-8,NA
CAISEFTSGRETQYF,TGTGCCATCAGTGAATTCACTAGCGGGCGAGAGACCCAGTACTTC,TRBD2,TRBJ2-5,TRBV10-3,NA
CASSLPPREPYEQYF,TGTGCCAGCAGCCTACCCCCGCGGGAGCCCTACGAGCAGTACTTC,TRBD2,TRBJ2-7,TRBV28,NA
CASSLSPLPDTQYF,TGCGCCAGCAGCTTGTCCCCACTACCAGATACGCAGTATTTT,NA,TRBJ2-3,TRBV5-1,once
CASSLVLAGVGEQETQYF,TGTGCCAGCAGTTTAGTCCTAGCGGGAGTGGGGGAGCAAGAGACCCAGTACTTC,TRBD2,TRBJ2-5,TRBV28,NA
CASSLGARDWLGGYTF,TGTGCCAGCAGCTTAGGGGCGCGAGATTGGTTGGGAGGCTACACCTTC,NA,TRBJ1-2,TRBV7-6,NA
CASSYGTQQETQYF,TGCGCCAGCAGTTACGGGACTCAACAAGAGACCCAGTACTTC,NA,TRBJ2-5,TRBV5-1,once
CASSSGGEGQPQHF,TGTGCCAGCAGCTCTGGTGGGGAGGGGCAGCCCCAGCATTTT,NA,TRBJ1-5,TRBV5-6,NA
CASSLRIGLAGNNEQFF,TGTGCCAGCAGCTTGAGGATCGGGCTAGCGGGGAACAATGAGCAGTTCTTC,TRBD2,TRBJ2-1,TRBV5-6,NA
CSVVGGGQETQYF,TGCAGCGTTGTAGGCGGGGGGCAAGAGACCCAGTACTTC,TRBD2,TRBJ2-5,TRBV29-1,NA
CATSRDEGRGLFF,TGTGCCACCAGCAGAGATGAGGGCCGTGGACTGTTTTTT,NA,TRBJ1-4,TRBV15,NA
CASSAGQGTEAFF,TGTGCCAGCAGCGCCGGACAGGGAACTGAAGCTTTCTTT,TRBD1,TRBJ1-1,TRBV9,NA
CASSVGHLAGTPEQFF,TGTGCCAGCAGCGTAGGGCATCTAGCGGGAACCCCCGAGCAGTTCTTC,TRBD2,TRBJ2-1,TRBV9,NA
CASSYSSGTANYGYTF,TGTGCCAGCAGTTACTCGTCTGGAACAGCTAACTATGGCTACACCTTC,NA,TRBJ1-2,TRBV6-5,NA
CASSLAGTGVETQYF,TGCGCCAGCAGCTTGGCCGGGACAGGGGTAGAGACCCAGTACTTC,TRBD1,TRBJ2-5,TRBV5-1,few
CASSDPGQYNEQFF,TGCGCCAGCAGTGACCCCGGACAGTACAATGAGCAGTTCTTC,NA,TRBJ2-1,TRBV10-1,NA
CASSPSGDRYEQYF,TGTGCCAGCAGCCCCTCGGGCGACAGGTACGAGCAGTACTTC,NA,TRBJ2-7,TRBV7-2,NA
CASSFYRGSYNEQFF,TGCGCCAGCAGCTTTTACCGGGGGTCCTACAATGAGCAGTTCTTC,NA,TRBJ2-1,TRBV5-1,NA
CASSPPLVYNEQFF,TGTGCCAGCAGCCCCCCATTGGTCTACAATGAGCAGTTCTTC,NA,TRBJ2-1,TRBV11-2,once
CASSLGHYLGPYQPQHF,TGTGCCAGCAGTTTGGGACATTACTTGGGGCCTTATCAGCCCCAGCATTTT,NA,TRBJ1-5,TRBV28,NA
CASSIGGQDYGYTF,TGCGCCAGCAGCATCGGTGGGCAAGACTATGGCTACACCTTC,NA,TRBJ1-2,TRBV5-1,NA
CASSVVRNTEAFF,TGTGCCAGCAGCGTAGTTCGGAACACTGAAGCTTTCTTT,NA,TRBJ1-1,TRBV9,NA
CASSQDRQTYEQYF,TGTGCCAGTAGTCAGGACCGCCAAACCTACGAGCAGTACTTC,NA,TRBJ2-7,TRBV19,NA
CASSGRETQYF,TGCGCCAGCAGTGGGAGGGAGACCCAGTACTTC,NA,TRBJ2-5,TRBV10-2,NA
CASSYSSGSSYNEQFF,TGTGCCAGCAGTTACTCTAGCGGGAGCTCCTACAATGAGCAGTTCTTC,TRBD2,TRBJ2-1,TRBV28,NA
CASEGLADTQYF,TGTGCCAGCGAAGGCCTTGCAGATACGCAGTATTTT,NA,TRBJ2-3,TRBV9,NA
CAISGAPGTSTYEQYF,TGTGCCATCAGTGGGGCCCCCGGCACTTCCACCTACGAGCAGTACTTC,NA,TRBJ2-7,TRBV10-3,once
CASSPTQVGNQPQHF,TGTGCCAGCTCACCGACACAGGTGGGCAATCAGCCCCAGCATTTT,NA,TRBJ1-5,TRBV18,NA
CASSPLAASGSAEQYF,TGCGCCAGCAGCCCGTTGGCGGCTAGCGGGAGCGCCGAGCAGTACTTC,TRBD2,TRBJ2-7,TRBV4-3,NA
CASSKGGNYGYTF,TGTGCCAGCAGCAAAGGGGGGAACTATGGCTACACCTTC,NA,TRBJ1-2,TRBV6-5,NA
CASTLTHDRSYEQYF,TGTGCCAGCACCCTGACCCACGATCGGTCCTACGAGCAGTACTTC,NA,TRBJ2-7,TRBV6-1,NA
CASSPRLAYEQDF,TGTGCCAGCAGCCCTCGACTAGCCTACGAGCAGGACTTC,TRBD2,TRBJ2-7,TRBV7-9,NA
CASTSGARANEKLFF,TGTGCCAGCACGTCGGGGGCCCGCGCTAATGAAAAACTGTTTTTT,NA,TRBJ1-4,TRBV11-2,NA
CASSLMTSGIYEQYF,TGTGCCAGCAGCTTAATGACTAGCGGGATATACGAGCAGTACTTC,TRBD2,TRBJ2-7,TRBV7-2,NA
CSVEFGGSGELFF,TGCAGCGTTGAATTCGGAGGGTCCGGGGAGCTGTTTTTT,NA,TRBJ2-2,TRBV29-1,NA
CASRAQLAYEQYF,TGTGCCAGCAGGGCTCAATTGGCCTACGAGCAGTACTTC,NA,TRBJ2-7,TRBV6-5,NA
CASSFVGQGQQPQHF,TGTGCCAGCAGTTTTGTGGGACAGGGCCAACAGCCCCAGCATTTT,TRBD1,TRBJ1-5,TRBV28,NA
CAWSAAGGQPQHF,TGTGCCTGGAGTGCGGCAGGGGGTCAGCCCCAGCATTTT,TRBD1,TRBJ1-5,TRBV30,NA
CASSTAGGLTGELFF,TGTGCCAGCAGTACGGCGGGAGGGCTCACCGGGGAGCTGTTTTTT,TRBD2,TRBJ2-2,TRBV25-1,NA
CSATHNEQFF,TGCAGTGCCACCCACAATGAGCAGTTCTTC,NA,TRBJ2-1,TRBV20-1,few
CASSLRRAINTEAFF,TGTGCCAGCAGTCTTCGTCGCGCTATTAACACTGAAGCTTTCTTT,NA,TRBJ1-1,TRBV28,NA
CASSPDGGWNEKLFF,TGTGCCAGCAGCCCCGACGGGGGGTGGAATGAAAAACTGTTTTTT,NA,TRBJ1-4,TRBV7-2,once
CASSLDGGPGANVLTF,TGCGCCAGCAGCTTGGATGGGGGGCCTGGGGCCAACGTCCTGACTTTC,NA,TRBJ2-6,TRBV5-1,NA
CAWSASGRGGDTQYF,TGTGCCTGGAGTGCAAGCGGGAGAGGGGGGGATACGCAGTATTTT,TRBD2,TRBJ2-3,TRBV30,NA
CSVRRPPYEQYF,TGCAGCGTTCGTCGTCCCCCCTACGAGCAGTACTTC,NA,TRBJ2-7,TRBV29-1,NA
CASSLGHYQETQYF,TGTGCCAGCAGCCTGGGACATTACCAAGAGACCCAGTACTTC,NA,TRBJ2-5,TRBV28,once
CASRGTALSSYEQYF,TGTGCCAGCAGGGGGACAGCCTTAAGCTCCTACGAGCAGTACTTC,TRBD1,TRBJ2-7,TRBV28,NA
CASSLTPRGEQFF,TGTGCCAGCAGCTTAACTCCTCGTGGTGAGCAGTTCTTC,NA,TRBJ2-1,TRBV11-2,NA
CASSQVWGGGSTDTQYF,TGCGCCAGCAGCCAAGTATGGGGCGGCGGGAGTACAGATACGCAGTATTTT,TRBD2,TRBJ2-3,TRBV4-1,NA
CASSQDPLPVGGYTF,TGCGCCAGCAGCCAAGATCCTTTACCCGTGGGTGGCTACACCTTC,NA,TRBJ1-2,TRBV4-1,once
CASSLGGQESYEQYF,TGTGCCAGCAGCTTAGGCGGACAGGAATCCTACGAGCAGTACTTC,TRBD1,TRBJ2-7,TRBV7-9,NA
CASSLAHAGGSSYEQYF,TGCGCCAGCAGCTTGGCTCACGCAGGGGGCAGCTCCTACGAGCAGTACTTC,TRBD1,TRBJ2-7,TRBV5-1,NA
CSADRGTEAFF,TGCAGTGCGGACAGGGGCACTGAAGCTTTCTTT,TRBD1,TRBJ1-1,TRBV20-1,few